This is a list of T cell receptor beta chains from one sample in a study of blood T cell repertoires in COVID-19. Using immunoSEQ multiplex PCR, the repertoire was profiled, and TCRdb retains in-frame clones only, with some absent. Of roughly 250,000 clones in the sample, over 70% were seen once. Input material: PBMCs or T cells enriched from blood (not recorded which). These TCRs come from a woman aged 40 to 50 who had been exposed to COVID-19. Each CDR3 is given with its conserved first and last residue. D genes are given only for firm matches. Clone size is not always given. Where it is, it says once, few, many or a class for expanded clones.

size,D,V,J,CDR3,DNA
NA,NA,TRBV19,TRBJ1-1,CASTHPVQGGTEAFF,TGTGCCAGTACTCACCCAGTACAGGGAGGGACTGAAGCTTTCTTT
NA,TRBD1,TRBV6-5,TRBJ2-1,CASSYTFDRAYNEQFF,TGTGCCAGCAGTTACACATTCGACAGGGCCTACAATGAGCAGTTCTTC
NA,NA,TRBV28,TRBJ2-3,CASSLIGGADTQYF,TGTGCCAGCAGTCTGATTGGGGGCGCAGATACGCAGTATTTT
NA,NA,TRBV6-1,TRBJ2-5,CASSDRNRQEETQYF,TGTGCCAGCAGTGATAGAAACAGGCAAGAAGAGACCCAGTACTTC
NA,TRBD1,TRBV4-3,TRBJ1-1,CASSHFPPGTGGSNTEAFF,TGCGCCAGCAGCCACTTCCCCCCCGGGACAGGGGGCTCCAACACTGAAGCTTTCTTT
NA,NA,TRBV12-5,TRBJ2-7,CASGRDSYEQYF,TGTGCTAGTGGGAGGGATTCCTACGAGCAGTACTTC
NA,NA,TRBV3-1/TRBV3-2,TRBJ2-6,CASSHTATGANVLTF,TGTGCCAGCAGCCATACAGCTACTGGGGCCAACGTCCTGACTTTC
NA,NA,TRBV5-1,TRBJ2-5,CAREQGRQETQYF,TGTGCCAGGGAACAGGGCCGCCAAGAGACCCAGTACTTC
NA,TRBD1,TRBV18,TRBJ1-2,CASSPPGQRGYTF,TGTGCCAGCTCACCACCGGGACAGCGGGGCTACACCTTC
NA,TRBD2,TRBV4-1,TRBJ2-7,CASSQDRSGGAGSYEQYF,TGCGCCAGCAGCCAAGATCGGAGCGGGGGGGCCGGTTCCTACGAGCAGTACTTC
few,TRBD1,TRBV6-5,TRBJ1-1,CASSSSGTGDTEAFF,TGTGCCAGCAGTTCGTCCGGGACAGGGGACACTGAAGCTTTCTTT
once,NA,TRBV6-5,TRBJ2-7,CASSWRQEQVDEQYF,TGTGCCAGCAGTTGGCGACAGGAACAGGTTGACGAGCAGTACTTC
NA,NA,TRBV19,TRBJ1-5,CASSIRLGTSVQPPQHF,TGTGCCAGTAGTATCCGCCTCGGGACTTCGGTTCAGCCGCCCCAGCATTTT
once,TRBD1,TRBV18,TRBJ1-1,CASSPPWRTGGNTEAFF,TGTGCCAGCTCACCACCGTGGAGGACAGGGGGGAACACTGAAGCTTTCTTT
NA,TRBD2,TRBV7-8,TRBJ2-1,CASSRGLGGSSYNEQFF,TGTGCCAGCAGCCGAGGTTTGGGGGGGAGCTCCTACAATGAGCAGTTCTTC
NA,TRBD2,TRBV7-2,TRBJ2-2,CASRPSGRNTGELFF,TGTGCCAGCAGACCTAGCGGACGTAACACCGGGGAGCTGTTTTTT
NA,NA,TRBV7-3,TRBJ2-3,CASSSRRGGRGNPDTQYF,TGTGCCAGCAGCTCTCGGCGAGGAGGGAGAGGGAACCCAGATACGCAGTATTTT
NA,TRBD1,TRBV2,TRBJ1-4,CASSEYGTDNEKLFF,TGTGCCAGCAGTGAATACGGGACAGATAATGAAAAACTGTTTTTT
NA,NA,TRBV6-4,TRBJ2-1,CASPRVHFGRNSYNEQFF,TGTGCCAGCCCCCGGGTCCACTTCGGCCGCAACTCCTACAATGAGCAGTTCTTC
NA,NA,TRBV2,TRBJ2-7,CASSTGLSSYEQYF,TGTGCCAGTTCGACTGGCCTTAGCTCCTACGAGCAGTACTTC
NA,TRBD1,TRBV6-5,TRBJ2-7,CASRGDSAIGQYF,TGTGCCAGCAGAGGGGACAGTGCCATCGGGCAGTACTTC
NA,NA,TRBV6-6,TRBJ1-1,CASSYSSGGFAPEAFF,TGTGCCAGCAGTTACTCGAGCGGGGGTTTTGCACCTGAAGCTTTCTTT
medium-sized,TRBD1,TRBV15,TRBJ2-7,CATSRDRQGPYEQYF,TGTGCCACCAGCAGAGATCGACAGGGCCCCTACGAGCAGTACTTC
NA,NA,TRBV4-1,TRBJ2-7,CASSQQKRGTAFYEQYF,TGCGCCAGCAGCCAACAAAAGCGGGGGACAGCGTTCTACGAGCAGTACTTC
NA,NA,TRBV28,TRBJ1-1,CASSGSTGTLLLNTEAFF,TGTGCCAGCAGTGGTTCAACAGGAACCCTCCTACTGAACACTGAAGCTTTCTTT
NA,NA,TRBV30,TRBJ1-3,CAWSATRGAGNTIYF,TGTGCCTGGAGCGCTACCAGGGGAGCTGGAAACACCATATATTTT